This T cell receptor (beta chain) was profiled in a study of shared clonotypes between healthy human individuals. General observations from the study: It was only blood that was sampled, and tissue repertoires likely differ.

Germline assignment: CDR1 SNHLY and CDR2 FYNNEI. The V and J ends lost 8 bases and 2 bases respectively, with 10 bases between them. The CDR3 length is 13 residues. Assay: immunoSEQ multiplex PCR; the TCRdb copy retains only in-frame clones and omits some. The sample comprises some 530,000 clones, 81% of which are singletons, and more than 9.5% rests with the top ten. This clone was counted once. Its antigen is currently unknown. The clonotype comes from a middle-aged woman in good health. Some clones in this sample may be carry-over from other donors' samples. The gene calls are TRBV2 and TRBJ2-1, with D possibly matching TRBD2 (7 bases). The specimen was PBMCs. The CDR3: CASGGATYNEQFF. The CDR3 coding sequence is TGTGCCAGCGGGGGGGCGACCTACAATGAGCAGTTCTTC.